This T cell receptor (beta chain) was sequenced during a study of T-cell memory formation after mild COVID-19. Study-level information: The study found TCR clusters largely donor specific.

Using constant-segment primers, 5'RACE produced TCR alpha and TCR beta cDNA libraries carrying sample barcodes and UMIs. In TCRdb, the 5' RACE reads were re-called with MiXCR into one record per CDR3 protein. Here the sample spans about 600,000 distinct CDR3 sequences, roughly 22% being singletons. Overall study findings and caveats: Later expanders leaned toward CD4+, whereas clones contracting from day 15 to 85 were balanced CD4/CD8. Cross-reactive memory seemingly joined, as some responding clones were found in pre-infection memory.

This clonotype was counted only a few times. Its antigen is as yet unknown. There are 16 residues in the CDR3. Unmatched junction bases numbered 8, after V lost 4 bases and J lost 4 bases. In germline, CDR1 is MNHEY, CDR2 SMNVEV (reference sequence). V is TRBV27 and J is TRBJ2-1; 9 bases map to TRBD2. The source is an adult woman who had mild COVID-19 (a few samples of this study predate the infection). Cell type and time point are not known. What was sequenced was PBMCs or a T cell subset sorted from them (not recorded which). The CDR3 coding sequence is TGTGCCAGCAGTTCCCTGCGGGAGGGTCATTACAATGAGCAGTTCTTC. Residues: CASSSLREGHYNEQFF.